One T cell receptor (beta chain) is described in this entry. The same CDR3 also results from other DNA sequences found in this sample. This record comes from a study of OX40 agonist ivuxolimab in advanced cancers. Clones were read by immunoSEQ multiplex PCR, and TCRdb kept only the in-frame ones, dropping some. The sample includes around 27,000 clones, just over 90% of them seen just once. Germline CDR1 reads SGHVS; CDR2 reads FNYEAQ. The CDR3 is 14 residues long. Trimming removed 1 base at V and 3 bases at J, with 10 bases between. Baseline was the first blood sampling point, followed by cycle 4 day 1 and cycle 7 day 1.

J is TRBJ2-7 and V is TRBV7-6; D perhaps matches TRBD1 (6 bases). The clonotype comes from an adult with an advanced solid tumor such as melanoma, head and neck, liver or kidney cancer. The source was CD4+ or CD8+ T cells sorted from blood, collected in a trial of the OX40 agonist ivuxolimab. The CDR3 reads CASSLEDSFYEQYF. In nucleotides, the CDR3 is TGTGCCAGCAGCTTAGAGGACAGCTTCTACGAGCAGTACTTC. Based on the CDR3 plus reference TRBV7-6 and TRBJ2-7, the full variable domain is GAGVSQSPRYKVTKRGQDVALRCDPISGHVSLYWYRQALGQGPEFLTYFNYEAQQDKSGLPNDRFSAERPEGSISTLTIQRTEQRDSAMYRCASSLEDSFYEQYFGPGTRLTVT.